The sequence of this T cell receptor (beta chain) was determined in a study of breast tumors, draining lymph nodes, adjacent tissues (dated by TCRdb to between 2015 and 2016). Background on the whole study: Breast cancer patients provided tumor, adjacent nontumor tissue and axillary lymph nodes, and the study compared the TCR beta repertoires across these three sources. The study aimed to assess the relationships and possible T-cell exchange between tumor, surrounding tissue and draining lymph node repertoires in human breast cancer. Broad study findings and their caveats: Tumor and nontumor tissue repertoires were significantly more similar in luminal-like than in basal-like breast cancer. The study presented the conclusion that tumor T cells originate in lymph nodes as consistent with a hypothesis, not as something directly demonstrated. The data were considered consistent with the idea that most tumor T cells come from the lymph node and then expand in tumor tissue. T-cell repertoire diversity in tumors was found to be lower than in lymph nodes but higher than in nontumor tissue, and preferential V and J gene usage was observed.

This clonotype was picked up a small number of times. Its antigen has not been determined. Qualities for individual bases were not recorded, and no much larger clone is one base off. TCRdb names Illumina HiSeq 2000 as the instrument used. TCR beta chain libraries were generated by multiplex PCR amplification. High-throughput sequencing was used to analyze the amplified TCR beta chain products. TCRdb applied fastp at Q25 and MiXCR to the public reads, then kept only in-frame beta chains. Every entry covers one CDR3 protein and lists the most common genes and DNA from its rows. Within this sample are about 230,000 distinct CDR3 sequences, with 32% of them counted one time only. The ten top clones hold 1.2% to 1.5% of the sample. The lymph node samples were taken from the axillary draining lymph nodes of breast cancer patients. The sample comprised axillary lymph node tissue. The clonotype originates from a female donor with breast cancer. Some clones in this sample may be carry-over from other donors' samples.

For the CDR3, the sequence is CASRYRNSSYNSPLHF. In nucleotides, the sequence is TGTGCCAGCAGATACAGGAATAGCTCCTATAATTCACCCCTCCACTTT. The chain couples TRBV27 to TRBJ1-6; the D gene is possibly TRBD1, with 5 bases matching. The germline V gene (reference sequence) yields MNHEY for CDR1 and SMNVEV for CDR2. V and J are truncated by 6 bases and 0 bases respectively, leaving an intervening sequence of 12 bases. The CDR3 runs 16 residues from the cysteine to the phenylalanine. This entry keeps only the CDR3 DNA: 48 bases, framed from base 1.